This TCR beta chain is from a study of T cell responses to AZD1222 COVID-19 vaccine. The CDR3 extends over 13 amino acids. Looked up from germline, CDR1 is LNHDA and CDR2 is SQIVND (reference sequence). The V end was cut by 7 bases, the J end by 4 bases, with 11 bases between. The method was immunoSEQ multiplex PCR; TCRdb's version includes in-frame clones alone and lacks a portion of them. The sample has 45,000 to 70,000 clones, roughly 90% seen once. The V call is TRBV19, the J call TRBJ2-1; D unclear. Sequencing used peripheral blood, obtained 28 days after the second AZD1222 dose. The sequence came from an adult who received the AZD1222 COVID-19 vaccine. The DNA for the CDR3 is TGTGCCAGTATGAGTAGACGGTACAATGAGCAGTTCTTC. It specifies CASMSRRYNEQFF.